Described below is a single T cell receptor beta chain sequence and its context. The specificity of this receptor is unknown. Base qualities are not at hand, and no much larger clone is one base apart. This sample stems from a study of cytomegalovirus exposure and HLA in healthy donors (dated by TCRdb to 2015 to 2018). Regarding the complete study: In an earlier analysis of fewer than 750 of the donors, 276 Gb of sequence data and approximately 120 million unique TCR beta sequences from approximately 180 million T cells were reported. In the later analysis, no new phenotypic data were used to find candidate immune exposures; instead, reliance was placed on TCR beta sequences and their occurrence across donors. Using immunosequencing, the study profiled T cell repertoires from about 620 subjects and related those repertoires to cytomegalovirus serostatus. High-throughput TCR immunosequencing, statistical association of individual TCRs with disease status, and machine learning were combined to predict cytomegalovirus infection status. In addition to the first cohort of around 670 subjects, a separate validation cohort of over 90 different subjects was used. In a later analysis, previously published TCR beta repertoires from about 640 donors were re-analyzed and high-resolution HLA genotyping was added so that TCR occurrence patterns could be studied. HLA typing covered class I and class II loci at four-digit resolution. Among the roughly 380 genotyped donors, about 83% belonged to the genetic ancestry cluster associated with self-reported Caucasian donors. To decide whether each TCR beta V gene segment behaved as functional or pseudogenic, an earlier analysis of approximately 590 of the donors relied on high-throughput TCR beta sequencing. Roughly 300 gigabases of sequencing data and 70 million to 100 million unique TCR sequences made up an early release that covered 500 to 650 HLA-typed donors. The study aimed to test whether cataloging public T cell receptors could reveal signatures of past pathogen exposure. Alongside the repertoire data, information on donor age, sex, ethnicity and CMV serostatus was compiled. A later genetic analysis used genome-wide SNP genotypes for about three fifths of the 666 donors, treating that subset as a discovery cohort. Across 398 genotyped donors of the cohort, an average of about 220,000 unique TCR beta nucleotide sequences per donor were sequenced, and about a sixth of those sequences were non-productive. The number of donors typed differed by locus, with roughly 629-640 for A, B, C, DRB1 and DQB1, 522 for DQA1, approximately 580 for DPA1, and 472 for DPB1. Four to six DR-DQ haplotypes were handled as single units for association and clustering, since linkage in the cohort was strong. Every discovery cohort repertoire had been produced on one sequencing platform. What the authors observed across the whole study: According to a later analysis, parvovirus B19, influenza, CMV and Epstein-Barr virus appeared linked to several top co-occurrence clusters. The presence/absence analyses assumed that sequencing depth was roughly uniform across donors, and that assumption may not be true. It was suggested by the authors that the approach could potentially be generalized to other disease states and immunological phenotypes. In an earlier analysis of about 540 of the donors, most TCR beta V segments were observed in productive rearrangements about 90% or about 30% of the time, broadly matching IMGT annotations. Over 15 rarely observed V segments, including chromosome 9 orphons, were excluded from the earlier analysis of some 590 of the donors because counts were too low. A later genetic analysis reported fewer N-insertions in productive TCRs among donors in an Asian-associated ancestry cluster than the roughly 700-donor mean. Some IMGT-functional V segments, including TRBV6-2 and TRBV6-3, could not be told apart with the 87-base-pair reads, so those segments were excluded. A further reported finding was that TCR beta sequences accurately predicted the HLA-A and HLA-B alleles for most subjects in the first cohort. The study listed 150 to 200 TCR beta chains as associated with cytomegalovirus. In a later analysis, HLA-associated TCR beta chains showed more clonal expansion and lower generation probabilities than non-associated chains that were equally common. Because HLA typing was unavailable for some donors at each locus, only the typed subset was used in association tests. The classifier was reported to diagnose cytomegalovirus status with high specificity and sensitivity in both the original and validation cohorts. A later genetic analysis associated a missense DCLRE1C variant with V-gene and J-gene trimming of TCR beta chains, and an independent cohort replicated the association. A cluster of highly shared sequence variants was judged likely to represent a technical artifact of the sequencing pipeline. Correlated functional status among segregating V segments might be attributable to linkage disequilibrium, but an unknown experimental factor could not be ruled out. Only TCR beta chains were sequenced in this cohort, and the absence of alpha or paired-chain data limited detectable features. Assigning TCR associations to individual alleles was difficult when HLA alleles, especially DR and DQ, strongly co-occurred. A later analysis associated roughly 17,000 TCR beta sequences with specific HLA alleles at a false discovery rate of 0.05. Three of the identified cytomegalovirus-associated TCR beta chains were confirmed in vitro to be specific for cytomegalovirus antigens. Most TCR sequences were observed very rarely across donors, whereas some public TCRs were present in many individuals. In a later analysis, the rate of TCR association differed among HLA loci, with DRB1 alleles having the most associated TCRs and HLA-C alleles having the fewest. According to a later analysis, most CMV-associated TCR beta chains appeared to be HLA-restricted, and the HLA associations seemed to be driven largely by CMV exposure. Immune exposure information for the cohort was limited to CMV serostatus.

Based on the germline V gene, the CDR1 and CDR2 sequences are SGHAT and FQNNGV. The CDR3 goes from the cysteine to the phenylalanine over 16 residues. This entry keeps only the CDR3 DNA: 48 bases, framed from base 1. V and J are truncated by 1 base and 3 bases respectively, leaving an intervening sequence of 16 bases. The library was prepared using the immunoSEQ multiplex PCR assay. For the multiplex PCR, a mixture combining 60 forward primers for TCR Vbeta segments and 13 reverse primers for TCR Jbeta segments was used. The CDR3 region of rearranged TCR beta genes was amplified from genomic DNA with a multiplex PCR assay. On the Illumina HiSeq System, the amplified TCR beta libraries were sequenced as 87-base-pair reads. The authors' analysis ran thus. A later analysis tallied 75 million to 95 million unique TCR beta chains across the 700 or so repertoires, and some 12 million of those chains were shared by two or more donors. Raw reads were error-corrected and collapsed into unique sequences with a nearest-neighbor algorithm that merged closely related sequences to remove PCR and sequencing errors. Alignment of CDR3 sequences to IMGT reference sequences was used to assign V, D and J gene segments. Each retained sequence needed at least a six-nucleotide match to both a V gene segment and a J gene segment. Rearrangements were called productive when the CDR3 lacked stop codons and stayed in frame with V and J; all others were non-productive. CDR3 was defined according to IMGT convention as the region running from the second conserved V-encoded cysteine to the conserved J-encoded phenylalanine. The earlier analysis of about 530 of the donors excluded any sequence lacking an unambiguous match to a single V gene segment. An earlier analysis of fewer than 750 of the donors called V segments functional above 56.7% productive rearrangements and segregating when the between-donor standard deviation exceeded 5%. A statistical classification framework was built for diagnosing cytomegalovirus status from the catalog of TCR beta chain sequences. V and J gene assignment, in a later analysis, came from comparing TCR nucleotide sequences with IMGT/GENE-DB human TR gene sequences. The TCRdist pipeline was used in a later analysis to assign CDR3 sequences and most-parsimonious VDJ recombination scenarios. A later analysis defined each TCR beta chain by its CDR3 amino acid sequence plus V-gene family, and excluded reads lacking a unique V-gene family. A later analysis removed roughly 590 highly shared, low-generation-probability nucleotide sequences to deal with suspected cross-contamination and a sequencing artifact. In a later analysis, a clonal expansion index was calculated for each public chain from normalized within-repertoire ranks of inferred template counts. A later analysis computed generation probabilities with a VDJ recombination model fitted to out-of-frame rearrangements, and checked the results against IGoR. A later analysis scored TCR-TCR, TCR-HLA and TCR-CMV co-occurrence with hypergeometric tests, applying a repertoire-size bias correction to TCR pairs. A later analysis estimated false discovery rates by permuting HLA or CMV assignments 20 times. In a later analysis, co-occurring TCRs were grouped with DBSCAN, and TCRdist sequence similarity was added when clustering was performed within HLA-allele-positive subsets. Co-occurrence clustering excluded repertoires with fewer than 30,000 or more than 120,000 public chains, plus five with anomalous nucleotide sharing. Imported from immuneACCESS, the table was reduced by TCRdb to in-frame sequences with V and J called. These copies leave out some clones; in studies compared against another copy, an unresolved V gene accounts for under half, and the cause of the remainder is not known. V and J calls and clone size are given by that table; D and trimming were obtained from the DNA. In this sample the table shows around 140,000 clones, approximately 80% of which occur a single time. Less than 7.5% of the sample lies in the top ten.

The cohort comprised around 690 healthy bone marrow donors. Cohort members were all nominally healthy when sampled, although unrecorded immune exposures were likely present. The donor tested CMV seropositive and was one of the 289 seropositive cohort members. Every donor gave a peripheral blood sample, and the peripheral blood mononuclear cells from that sample were used for TCR beta sequencing. Genomic DNA extraction from the blood cell samples was performed with the Qiagen DNeasy Blood Extraction Kit. The chain was built from TRBV11-2 and TRBJ2-7; the D region possibly corresponds to TRBD2 (7 bases align). The clonotype was recovered from a woman between 40 and 50 years old in good health and CMV-seropositive. Sample: PBMCs. CDR3 region: CASSLARGASRYEQYF. The sequence in DNA is TGTGCCAGCAGCTTAGCCCGGGGGGCCAGCCGCTACGAGCAGTACTTC.